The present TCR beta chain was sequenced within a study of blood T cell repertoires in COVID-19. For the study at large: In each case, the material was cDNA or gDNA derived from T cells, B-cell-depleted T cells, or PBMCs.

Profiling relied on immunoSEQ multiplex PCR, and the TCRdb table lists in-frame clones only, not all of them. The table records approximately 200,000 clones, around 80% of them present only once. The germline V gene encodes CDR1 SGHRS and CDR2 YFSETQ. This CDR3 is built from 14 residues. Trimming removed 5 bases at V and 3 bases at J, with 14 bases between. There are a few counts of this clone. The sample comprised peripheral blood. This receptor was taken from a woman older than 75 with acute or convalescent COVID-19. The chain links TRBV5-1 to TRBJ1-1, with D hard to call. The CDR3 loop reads CASREGDRYTEAFF. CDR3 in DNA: TGCGCCAGCAGGGAGGGAGACCGGTACACTGAAGCTTTCTTT.